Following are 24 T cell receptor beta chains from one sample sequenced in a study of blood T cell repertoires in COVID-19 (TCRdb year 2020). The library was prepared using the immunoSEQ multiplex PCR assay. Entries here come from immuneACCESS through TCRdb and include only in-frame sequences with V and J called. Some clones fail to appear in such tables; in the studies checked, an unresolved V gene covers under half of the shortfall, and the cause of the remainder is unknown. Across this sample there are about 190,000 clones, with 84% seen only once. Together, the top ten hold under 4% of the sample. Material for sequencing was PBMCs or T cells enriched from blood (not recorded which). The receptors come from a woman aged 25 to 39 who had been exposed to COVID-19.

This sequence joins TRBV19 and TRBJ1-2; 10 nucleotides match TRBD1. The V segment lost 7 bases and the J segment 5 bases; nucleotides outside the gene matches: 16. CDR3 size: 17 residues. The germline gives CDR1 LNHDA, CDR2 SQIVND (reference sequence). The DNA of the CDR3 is TGTGCCAGTACCCCTCGGGACAGGGGATCAACCTCGTATGGCTACACCTTC. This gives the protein CASTPRDRGSTSYGYTF. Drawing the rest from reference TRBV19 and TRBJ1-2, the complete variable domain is DGGITQSPKYLFRKEGQNVTLSCEQNLNHDAMYWYRQDPGQGLRLIYYSQIVNDFQKGDIAEGYSVSREKKESFPLTVTSAQKNPTAFYLCASTPRDRGSTSYGYTFGSGTRLTVV.

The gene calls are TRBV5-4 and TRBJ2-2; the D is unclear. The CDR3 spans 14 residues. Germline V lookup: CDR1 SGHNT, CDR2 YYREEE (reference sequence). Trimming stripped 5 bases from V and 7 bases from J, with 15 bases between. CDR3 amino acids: CASSSQVVGGELFF. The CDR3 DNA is TGTGCCAGCAGTTCTCAGGTTGTAGGCGGGGAGCTGTTTTTT.

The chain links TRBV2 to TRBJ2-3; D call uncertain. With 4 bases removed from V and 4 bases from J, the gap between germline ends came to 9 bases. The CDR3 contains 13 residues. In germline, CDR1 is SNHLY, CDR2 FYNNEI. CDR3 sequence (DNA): TGTGCCAGCAGTGGGGCCCTTTCAGATACGCAGTATTTT. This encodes CASSGALSDTQYF.

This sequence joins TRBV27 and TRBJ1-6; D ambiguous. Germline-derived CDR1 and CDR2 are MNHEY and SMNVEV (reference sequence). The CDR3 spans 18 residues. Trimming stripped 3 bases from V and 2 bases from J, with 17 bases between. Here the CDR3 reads CASSFQPGLKTYNSPLHF. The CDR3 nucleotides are TGTGCCAGCAGTTTCCAGCCAGGACTCAAAACCTATAATTCACCCCTCCACTTT.

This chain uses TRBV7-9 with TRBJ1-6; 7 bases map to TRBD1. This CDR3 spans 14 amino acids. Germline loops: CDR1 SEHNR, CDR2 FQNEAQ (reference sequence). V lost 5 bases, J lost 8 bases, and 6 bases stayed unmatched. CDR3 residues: CASSRTGEDSPLHF. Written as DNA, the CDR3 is TGTGCCAGCAGCCGTACAGGGGAGGATTCACCCCTCCACTTT.

CDR3 region: CASSARVDEKLFF. The CDR3, as DNA: TGTGCCAGCAGCGCCAGGGTGGATGAAAAACTGTTTTTT. The genes are TRBV9 and TRBJ1-4; D is perhaps TRBD1 (5 bases). Trimming shortened V by 3 bases and J by 6 bases, and 9 bases separated the two germline ends. This CDR3 has 13 residues. CDR1 is SGDLS, CDR2 YYNGEE, per germline.

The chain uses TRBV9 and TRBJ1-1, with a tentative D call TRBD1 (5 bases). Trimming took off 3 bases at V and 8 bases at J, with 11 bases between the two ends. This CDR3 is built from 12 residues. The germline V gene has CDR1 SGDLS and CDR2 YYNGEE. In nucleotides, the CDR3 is TGTGCCAGCAGCGGCGACAGTAAAGAAGCTTTCTTT. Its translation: CASSGDSKEAFF.

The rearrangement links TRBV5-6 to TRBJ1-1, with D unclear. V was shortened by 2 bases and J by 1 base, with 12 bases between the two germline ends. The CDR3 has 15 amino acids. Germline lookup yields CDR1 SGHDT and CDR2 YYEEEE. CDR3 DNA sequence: TGTGCCAGCAGCTTCCTAGCCGATTCGAACACTGAAGCTTTCTTT. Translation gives CASSFLADSNTEAFF.

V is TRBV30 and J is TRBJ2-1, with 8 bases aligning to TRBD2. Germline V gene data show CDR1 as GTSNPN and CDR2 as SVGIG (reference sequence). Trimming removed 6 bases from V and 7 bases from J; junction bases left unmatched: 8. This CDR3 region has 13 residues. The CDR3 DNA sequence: TGTGCCTGCCGTACGGGGGGGCGGAATGAGCAGTTCTTC. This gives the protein CACRTGGRNEQFF. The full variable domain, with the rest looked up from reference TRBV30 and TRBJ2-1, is SQTIHQWPATLVQPVGSPLSLECTVEGTSNPNLYWYRQAAGRGLQLLFYSVGIGQISSEVPQNLSASRPQDRQFILSSKKLLLSDSGFYLCACRTGGRNEQFFGPGTRLTVL.

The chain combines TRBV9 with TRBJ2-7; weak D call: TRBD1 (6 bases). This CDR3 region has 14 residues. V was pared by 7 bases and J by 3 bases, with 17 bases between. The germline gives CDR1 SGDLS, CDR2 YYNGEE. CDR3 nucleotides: TGTGCCAGCGCCAACGGAGGACAGAGCTACGAGCAGTACTTC. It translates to CASANGGQSYEQYF.

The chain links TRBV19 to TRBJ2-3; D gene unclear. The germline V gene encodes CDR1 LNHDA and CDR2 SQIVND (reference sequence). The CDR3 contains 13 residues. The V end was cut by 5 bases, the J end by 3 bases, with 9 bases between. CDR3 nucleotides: TGTGCCAGTAGTCTCTCCAGTACAGATACGCAGTATTTT. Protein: CASSLSSTDTQYF.

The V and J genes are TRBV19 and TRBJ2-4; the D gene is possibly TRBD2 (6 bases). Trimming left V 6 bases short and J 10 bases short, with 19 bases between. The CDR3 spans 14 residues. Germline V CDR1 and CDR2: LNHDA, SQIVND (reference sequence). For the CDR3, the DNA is TGTGCCAGTAGCCCCTTTGGACTACACGGAATTCAGTACTTC. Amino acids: CASSPFGLHGIQYF.

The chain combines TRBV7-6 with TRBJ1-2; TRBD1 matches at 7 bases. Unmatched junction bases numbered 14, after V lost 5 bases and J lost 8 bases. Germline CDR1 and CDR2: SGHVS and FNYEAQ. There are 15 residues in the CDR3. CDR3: CASSPGTADLGGYTF. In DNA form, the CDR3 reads TGTGCCAGCAGCCCCGGGACAGCCGATTTGGGGGGCTACACCTTC. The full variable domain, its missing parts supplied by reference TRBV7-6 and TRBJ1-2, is GAGVSQSPRYKVTKRGQDVALRCDPISGHVSLYWYRQALGQGPEFLTYFNYEAQQDKSGLPNDRFSAERPEGSISTLTIQRTEQRDSAMYRCASSPGTADLGGYTFGSGTRLTVV.

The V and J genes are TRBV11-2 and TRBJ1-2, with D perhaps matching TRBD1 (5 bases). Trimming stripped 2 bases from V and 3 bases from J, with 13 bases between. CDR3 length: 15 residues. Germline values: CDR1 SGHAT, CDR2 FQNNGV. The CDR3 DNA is TGTGCCAGCAGCTTAAAAATAGGGGTAGACTATGGCTACACCTTC. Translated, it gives CASSLKIGVDYGYTF.

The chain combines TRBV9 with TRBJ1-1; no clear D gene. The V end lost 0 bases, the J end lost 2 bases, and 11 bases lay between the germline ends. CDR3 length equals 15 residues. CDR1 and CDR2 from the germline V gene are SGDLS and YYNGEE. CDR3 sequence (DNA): TGTGCCAGCAGCGTAGGGCAGGAGGGTAACACTGAAGCTTTCTTT. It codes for CASSVGQEGNTEAFF.

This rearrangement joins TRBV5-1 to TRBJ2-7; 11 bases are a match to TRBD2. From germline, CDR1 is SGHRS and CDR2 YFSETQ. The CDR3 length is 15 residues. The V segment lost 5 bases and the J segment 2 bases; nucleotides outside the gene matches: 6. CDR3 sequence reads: CASSSGTSGTYEQYF. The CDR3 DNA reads TGCGCCAGCAGTTCCGGGACTAGCGGTACCTACGAGCAGTACTTC.

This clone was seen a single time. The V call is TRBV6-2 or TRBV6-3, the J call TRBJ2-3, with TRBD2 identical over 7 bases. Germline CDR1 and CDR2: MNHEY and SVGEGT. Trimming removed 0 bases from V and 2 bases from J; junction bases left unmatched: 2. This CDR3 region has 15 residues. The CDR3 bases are TGTGCCAGCAGTTACTCTAGCGGGTTCACAGATACGCAGTATTTT. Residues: CASSYSSGFTDTQYF.

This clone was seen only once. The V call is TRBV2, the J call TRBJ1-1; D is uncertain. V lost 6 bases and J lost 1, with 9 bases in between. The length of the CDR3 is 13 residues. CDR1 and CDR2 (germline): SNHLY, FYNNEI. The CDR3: CASSPTTNTEAFF. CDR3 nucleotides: TGTGCCAGCAGCCCTACTACGAACACTGAAGCTTTCTTT.

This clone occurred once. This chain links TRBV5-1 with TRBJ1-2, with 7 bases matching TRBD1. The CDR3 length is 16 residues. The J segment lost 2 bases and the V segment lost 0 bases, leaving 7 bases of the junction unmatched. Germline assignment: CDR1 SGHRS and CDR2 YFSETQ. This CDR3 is CASSLAGTARNYGYTF. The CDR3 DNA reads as TGCGCCAGCAGCTTGGCCGGGACAGCCCGCAACTATGGCTACACCTTC.

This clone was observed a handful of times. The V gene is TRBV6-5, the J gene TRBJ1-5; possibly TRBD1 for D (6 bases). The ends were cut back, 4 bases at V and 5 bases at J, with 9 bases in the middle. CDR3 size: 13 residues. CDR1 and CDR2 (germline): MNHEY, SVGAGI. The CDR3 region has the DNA TGTGCCAGCAGTTTCAGGGGCGATCAGCCCCAGCATTTT. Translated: CASSFRGDQPQHF.

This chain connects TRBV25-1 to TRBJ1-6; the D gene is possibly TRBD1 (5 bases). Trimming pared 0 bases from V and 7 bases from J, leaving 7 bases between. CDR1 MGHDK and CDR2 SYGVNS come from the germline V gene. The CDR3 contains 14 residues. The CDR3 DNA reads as TGTGCCAGCAGTGAATACGCAGGGAATTCACCCCTCCACTTT. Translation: CASSEYAGNSPLHF.

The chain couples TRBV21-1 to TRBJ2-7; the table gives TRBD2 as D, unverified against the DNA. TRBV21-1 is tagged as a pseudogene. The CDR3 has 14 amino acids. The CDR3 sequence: CASSKFTGYYEQYF. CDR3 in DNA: TGTGCCAGCAGCAAATTTACGGGATACTACGAGCAGTACTTC.

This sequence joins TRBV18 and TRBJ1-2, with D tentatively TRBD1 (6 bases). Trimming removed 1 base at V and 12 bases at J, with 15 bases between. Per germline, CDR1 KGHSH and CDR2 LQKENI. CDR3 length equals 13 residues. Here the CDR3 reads CASSPRKQGPHTF. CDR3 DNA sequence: TGTGCCAGCTCACCACGAAAACAGGGACCCCACACCTTC.

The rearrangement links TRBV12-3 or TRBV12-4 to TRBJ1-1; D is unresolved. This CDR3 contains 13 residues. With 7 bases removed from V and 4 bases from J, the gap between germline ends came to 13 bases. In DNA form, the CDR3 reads TGTGCCAGCATTCGCCGAGGGAGCACTGAAGCTTTCTTT. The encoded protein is CASIRRGSTEAFF.